The 29 T cell receptor beta chains below were found in one sample sequenced in a study of spatial heterogeneity in lung cancer. Study-wide results and limits: Tumor mutation count correlated with how many alpha and beta TCRs expanded intratumorally.

TCRdb reprocessed the 5' RACE reads via MiXCR and lists one record per CDR3 protein. The repertoire holds 18,000 or so distinct CDR3 sequences, with roughly 6% as singletons. Indicated time point: sample taken at primary tumor resection. These receptors are not linked to any known antigen. This specimen consisted of lung tumor tissue, obtained at surgery. These TCRs come from a female donor with early-stage non-small cell lung cancer.

In the case of this clonotype: The germline gene is not matched at one end of the junction; a read error may be the cause. J is TRBJ2-7 and V is TRBV6-5, with 7 bases lining up with TRBD1. CDR1 is MNHEY and CDR2 is SVGAGI in the germline V gene. The CDR3 runs to 15 residues. In DNA form, the CDR3 reads TGTGTCAGCAGTTACCGCAAGGGACAGCTCTACGAGCAGTACTTC. Protein: CVSSYRKGQLYEQYF.

Judged by abundance, this clonotype is medium-sized. The chain is built from TRBV2 and TRBJ1-4; D is undetermined. The CDR3 loop spans 14 amino acids. CDR1 SNHLY and CDR2 FYNNEI come from the germline V gene. V lost 6 bases, J lost 5 bases, and 13 bases lay in between. This chain's CDR3 is CASRDRLGNEKLFF. The CDR3 coding sequence is TGTGCCAGCAGGGATAGGCTGGGGAATGAAAAACTGTTTTTT.

Ten or more counts support this clonotype. This chain connects TRBV28 to TRBJ2-1; D is undetermined. V was clipped by 4 bases and J by 0 bases, with 7 bases between them. The CDR3 is 14 amino acids. Germline CDR1 and CDR2: MDHEN and SYDVKM. The CDR3 here is CASSSGVSYNEQFF. DNA of the CDR3: TGTGCCAGCAGTTCTGGGGTCTCCTACAATGAGCAGTTCTTC.

This clonotype appeared many times. The J gene is TRBJ1-6, the V gene TRBV2; no firm D call. Trimming removed 3 bases from V and 9 bases from J, with 12 bases in between. The CDR3 is made up of 14 amino acids. Germline CDR1 reads SNHLY; CDR2 reads FYNNEI. CDR3 bases: TGTGCCAGCAGTGAGAGGCAGGACTCTTCACCCCTCCACTTT. It yields the protein CASSERQDSSPLHF.

This clonotype was found many times. The rearrangement joins TRBV18 to TRBJ1-2, with a weak D call TRBD1 (6 bases). V was trimmed by 3 bases and J by 3 bases, leaving 8 bases between them. Germline V CDR1 and CDR2: KGHSH, LQKENI. The CDR3 consists of 13 residues. In DNA form, the CDR3 reads TGTGCCAGCTCACCTTCAGGGGACTATGGCTACACCTTC. Its protein is CASSPSGDYGYTF.

A few counts support this clonotype. CDR3 region: CASSLGASGRLAQYF. As DNA, the CDR3 is TGTGCCAGCAGCTTAGGGGCTAGCGGGAGACTAGCGCAGTATTTT. The V gene is TRBV7-9, the J gene TRBJ2-3, with 10 bases fitting TRBD2. The trim removed 1 base at V and 10 bases at J, leaving 8 bases unmatched. Per the germline V gene, CDR1 is SEHNR and CDR2 is FQNEAQ (reference sequence). The CDR3 has 15 amino acids.

The J gene is TRBJ2-1, the V gene TRBV7-3; unclear D gene. Per germline, CDR1 SGHTA and CDR2 FQGTGA. V lost 4 bases, J lost 4 bases, and 5 bases lay in between. CDR3 size: 12 residues. The CDR3 nucleotides read TGTGCCAGCAGCTCGGAATACAATGAGCAGTTCTTC. Translating gives CASSSEYNEQFF.

This clonotype was counted at least ten times. The J gene is TRBJ2-1, the V gene TRBV29-1; tentative D call: TRBD2 (7 bases). Trimming removed 4 bases from V and 5 bases from J, with 15 bases in between. Per the germline V gene, CDR1 is SQVTM and CDR2 is ANQGSEA. This CDR3 is built from 14 residues. The chain's CDR3 is CSVGGAGHNNEQFF. The CDR3, as DNA: TGCAGCGTTGGGGGAGCGGGACACAACAATGAGCAGTTCTTC.

This clonotype occurred many times. The CDR3 spells CSARLTGSLSYNEQFF. CDR3 nucleotide sequence: TGCAGTGCTAGATTAACCGGGTCCCTCTCCTACAATGAGCAGTTCTTC. The chain joins TRBV20-1 to TRBJ2-1, with D unclear. Germline loops: CDR1 DFQATT, CDR2 SNEGSKA (reference sequence). Trimming left V 2 bases short and J 0 bases short, with 14 bases between. The CDR3 length is 16 residues.

The chain employs TRBV11-1 and TRBJ2-7, with TRBD2 matching over 12 bases. This CDR3 region has 15 residues. V trimming: 4 bases; J trimming: 2 bases; junction bases outside the gene matches: 3. CDR1 SGHAT and CDR2 FQDESV come from the germline V gene (reference sequence). The CDR3 reads CASSSRLAGAYEQYF. The DNA for the CDR3 is TGTGCCAGCAGCTCGCGACTAGCGGGGGCCTACGAGCAGTACTTC.

The table lists this clonotype with many counts. CDR3 protein: CASSPLPGGAVGTEAFF. CDR3 nucleotide sequence: TGTGCCAGCTCACCACTTCCTGGGGGGGCAGTGGGCACTGAAGCTTTCTTT. This chain connects TRBV18 to TRBJ1-1; possible D gene TRBD1, 6 bases. This CDR3 is 17 amino acids long. Trimming removed 1 base at V and 4 bases at J, with 19 bases between. Germline CDR1 is KGHSH and CDR2 is LQKENI.

The table lists this clonotype with many counts. This chain connects TRBV5-6 to TRBJ2-7, with a weak D call TRBD1 (5 bases). V was shortened by 2 bases and J by 1 base, with 10 bases between the two germline ends. The CDR3 totals 14 residues. The germline CDR1 and CDR2 sequences are SGHDT and YYEEEE. This CDR3 is CASSFQGPSYEQYF. The CDR3 nucleotides are TGTGCCAGCAGCTTCCAGGGTCCTTCCTACGAGCAGTACTTC. The complete variable domain, with remaining parts taken from reference TRBV5-6 and TRBJ2-7, reads DAGVTQSPTHLIKTRGQQVTLRCSPKSGHDTVSWYQQALGQGPQFIFQYYEEEERQRGNFPDRFSGHQFPNYSSELNVNALLLGDSALYLCASSFQGPSYEQYFGPGTRLTVT.

The V gene is TRBV3-1, the J gene TRBJ1-2; D unclear. There are 15 residues in the CDR3. The V end lost 0 bases, the J end lost 8 bases, and 16 bases lay between the germline ends. CDR1 is LGHDT and CDR2 is YNNKEL in the germline V gene (reference sequence). Written as DNA, the CDR3 is TGTGCCAGCAGCCAAGAGAGCCTATTTTCTCGCGGCTACACCTTC. It is translated as CASSQESLFSRGYTF.

This clonotype was observed at least ten times. This chain uses TRBV6-1 with TRBJ2-7; 10 nucleotides match TRBD2. The germline CDR1 and CDR2 sequences are MNHNS and SASEGT. The CDR3 spans 17 residues. Trimming removed 1 base from V and 7 bases from J; junction bases left unmatched: 13. The CDR3 DNA reads as TGTGCCAGCAGTGAAGTCGGGACTAGCGCCTTTACGGGGGAGCAGTACTTC. It yields the protein CASSEVGTSAFTGEQYF.

This clonotype has just a few counts. The chain joins TRBV12-3 or TRBV12-4 to TRBJ1-1, with D possibly TRBD1 on 5 matching bases. This CDR3 has 13 residues. V was clipped by 2 bases and J by 5 bases, with 9 bases between them. This CDR3 reads CASSLNGGTEAFF. In DNA, the CDR3 is TGTGCCAGCAGTTTAAATGGGGGGACTGAAGCTTTCTTT.

The table lists this clonotype with many counts. The chain links TRBV11-2 to TRBJ2-7; D unclear. CDR3 length equals 14 residues. Trimming stripped 0 bases from V and 5 bases from J, with 11 bases between. Germline CDR1 and CDR2: SGHAT and FQNNGV. The chain's CDR3 is CASSLDRVGHEQYF. CDR3 nucleotides: TGTGCCAGCAGCTTAGATAGGGTCGGCCACGAGCAGTACTTC. The whole variable domain, remainder taken from reference TRBV11-2 and TRBJ2-7, is EAGVAQSPRYKIIEKRQSVAFWCNPISGHATLYWYQQILGQGPKLLIQFQNNGVVDDSQLPKDRFSAERLKGVDSTLKIQPAKLEDSAVYLCASSLDRVGHEQYFGPGTRLTVT.

This clonotype showed up many times. V is TRBV24-1 and J is TRBJ2-3; 7 bases align to TRBD2. CDR3 size: 15 residues. Germline loops: CDR1 KGHDR, CDR2 SFDVKD. J was trimmed by 3 bases and V by 4 bases; bases with no gene match: 6. The chain's CDR3 is CATSDWGGSTDTQYF. In DNA form, the CDR3 reads TGTGCCACCAGTGACTGGGGCGGGAGTACAGATACGCAGTATTTT.

This clonotype turned up a few times. This chain connects TRBV15 to TRBJ2-5, with D perhaps being TRBD1 or TRBD2 (5 bases each). The CDR3 has 14 amino acids. V was cut by 0 bases and J by 5 bases, with 10 bases left in between. The germline V gene encodes CDR1 LNHNV and CDR2 YYDKDF (reference sequence). Here the CDR3 reads CATSRDRGMETQYF. The DNA of the CDR3 is TGTGCCACCAGCAGAGATCGGGGCATGGAGACCCAGTACTTC.

This clonotype was observed many times. The chain combines TRBV5-4 with TRBJ2-3; D gene unclear. The CDR3 spans 12 residues. Trimming took off 4 bases at V and 0 bases at J, with 3 bases between the two ends. Germline V lookup: CDR1 SGHNT, CDR2 YYREEE (reference sequence). This chain's CDR3 is CASSSSTDTQYF. The CDR3 bases are TGTGCCAGCAGCAGTAGCACAGATACGCAGTATTTT.

This chain joins TRBV10-3 and TRBJ2-1; D not certain. The ends were cut back, 6 bases at V and 0 bases at J, with 12 bases in the middle. The V gene's germline CDR1 is ENHRY and CDR2 SYGVKD. The CDR3 length is 15 residues. The CDR3 protein is CAIRTLSSSYNEQFF. The CDR3 DNA is TGTGCCATCAGGACTCTTTCGAGCTCCTACAATGAGCAGTTCTTC.

This clonotype rates as medium-sized. The CDR3 reads CATSFDGGRDTQYF. In DNA, the CDR3 is TGTGCCACCAGCTTTGACGGCGGCCGGGATACGCAGTATTTT. The chain has TRBV24-1 and TRBJ2-3; no reliable D call. Per germline, CDR1 KGHDR and CDR2 SFDVKD. CDR3 length equals 14 residues. V lost 7 bases and J lost 6, with 16 bases in between.

The genes are TRBV10-1 and TRBJ2-5, with D hard to call. V lost 5 bases and J 7 bases, leaving 11 bases between the germline ends. The CDR3 covers 12 residues. CDR1 WNHNN and CDR2 SYGVQD come from the germline V gene (reference sequence). CDR3 nucleotides: TGCGCCAGCAGTCCGGCTGCAGGGACCCAGTACTTC. This encodes CASSPAAGTQYF.

Only a few counts were recorded for this clonotype. This sequence joins TRBV7-8 and TRBJ2-1; TRBD2 matches 8 bases. The CDR3 has 21 amino acids. Germline-derived CDR1 and CDR2 are SGHVS and FQNEAQ. V shed 0 bases and J 1 base; nucleotides not matched to a gene: 17. The CDR3 loop is CASSLAHRPAGDALSYNEQFF. The DNA of the CDR3 is TGTGCCAGCAGCTTAGCGCACAGACCAGCGGGAGACGCTTTGTCCTACAATGAGCAGTTCTTC.

At least ten counts were recorded for this clonotype. The V and J genes are TRBV6-5 and TRBJ2-6; no clear D. V lost 6 bases and J lost 0, with 12 bases in between. The length of the CDR3 is 16 residues. Germline-derived CDR1 and CDR2 are MNHEY and SVGAGI. This CDR3 reads CASRPVRFSGANVLTF. CDR3 bases: TGTGCCAGCAGGCCCGTACGGTTCTCTGGGGCCAACGTCCTGACTTTC.

Many counts were recorded for this clonotype. V gene TRBV29-1 combines with J gene TRBJ1-1, with D perhaps TRBD1 (5 bases). This CDR3 has 15 residues. CDR1 and CDR2 (germline): SQVTM, ANQGSEA. V gave up 5 bases and J gave up 0 bases, with 16 bases separating them. This CDR3 reads CSVSSGWGMNTEAFF. For the CDR3, the DNA is TGCAGCGTTTCTTCAGGGTGGGGAATGAACACTGAAGCTTTCTTT.

This clonotype was picked up many times. The chain joins TRBV15 to TRBJ2-1; the match to TRBD2 covers 8 bases. Trimming took 4 bases from V and 2 from J; bases not matched to a gene: 4. Germline CDR1 and CDR2: LNHNV and YYDKDF (reference sequence). The length of the CDR3 is 15 residues. CDR3 sequence: CATSTSGRAYNEQFF. CDR3 in DNA: TGTGCCACCAGCACCAGCGGGAGAGCCTACAATGAGCAGTTCTTC.

This clonotype was observed many times. The rearrangement joins TRBV4-1 to TRBJ2-2; the match to TRBD1 covers 7 bases. Losses at the gene ends were 4 bases for V and 5 bases for J; bases not matched to a gene: 7. CDR1 MGHRA and CDR2 YSYEKL come from the germline V gene. This CDR3 has 15 amino acids. CDR3 residues: CASSPGQVLTGELFF. DNA for the CDR3: TGCGCCAGCAGCCCCGGACAGGTCTTAACCGGGGAGCTGTTTTTT.

This clonotype was counted many times. The V and J genes are TRBV27 and TRBJ1-5; D perhaps matches TRBD1 (5 bases). The CDR3 sequence is 13 residues long. The germline gives CDR1 MNHEY, CDR2 SMNVEV (reference sequence). V lost 5 bases and J lost 10, with 15 bases in between. CDR3 DNA sequence: TGTGCCAGCAGTCAATGGGGCGAATATCCCCAGCATTTT. This encodes CASSQWGEYPQHF.

This clonotype came up many times. The CDR3 DNA sequence: TGTGCCAGCAGCTTAGAGCCAGAACAGCCCCAGCATTTT. Amino acids: CASSLEPEQPQHF. The rearrangement uses TRBV7-2 and TRBJ1-5; D is unclear. The CDR3 is made up of 13 amino acids. Germline V lookup: CDR1 SGHTA, CDR2 FQGNSA. Trimming took 1 base from V and 7 from J, leaving 8 bases between them. Full variable domain (missing parts from reference TRBV7-2 and TRBJ1-5): GAGVSQSPSNKVTEKGKDVELRCDPISGHTALYWYRQSLGQGLEFLIYFQGNSAPDKSGLPSDRFSAERTGGSVSTLTIQRTQQEDSAVYLCASSLEPEQPQHFGDGTRLSIL.